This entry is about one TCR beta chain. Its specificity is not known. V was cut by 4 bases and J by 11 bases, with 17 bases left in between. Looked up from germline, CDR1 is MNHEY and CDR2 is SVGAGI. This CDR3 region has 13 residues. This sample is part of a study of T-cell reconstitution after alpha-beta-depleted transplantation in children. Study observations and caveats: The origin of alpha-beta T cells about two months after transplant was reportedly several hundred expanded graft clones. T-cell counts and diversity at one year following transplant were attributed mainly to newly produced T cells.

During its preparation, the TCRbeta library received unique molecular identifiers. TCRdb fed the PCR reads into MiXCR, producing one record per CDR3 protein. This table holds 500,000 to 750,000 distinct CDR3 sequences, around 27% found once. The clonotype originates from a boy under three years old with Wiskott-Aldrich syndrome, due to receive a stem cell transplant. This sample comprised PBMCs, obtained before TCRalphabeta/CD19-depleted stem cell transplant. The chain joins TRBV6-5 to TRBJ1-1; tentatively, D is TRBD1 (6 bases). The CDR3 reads CASSSRDTKGAFF. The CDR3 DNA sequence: TGTGCCAGCAGTTCACGGGACACCAAGGGGGCTTTCTTT.